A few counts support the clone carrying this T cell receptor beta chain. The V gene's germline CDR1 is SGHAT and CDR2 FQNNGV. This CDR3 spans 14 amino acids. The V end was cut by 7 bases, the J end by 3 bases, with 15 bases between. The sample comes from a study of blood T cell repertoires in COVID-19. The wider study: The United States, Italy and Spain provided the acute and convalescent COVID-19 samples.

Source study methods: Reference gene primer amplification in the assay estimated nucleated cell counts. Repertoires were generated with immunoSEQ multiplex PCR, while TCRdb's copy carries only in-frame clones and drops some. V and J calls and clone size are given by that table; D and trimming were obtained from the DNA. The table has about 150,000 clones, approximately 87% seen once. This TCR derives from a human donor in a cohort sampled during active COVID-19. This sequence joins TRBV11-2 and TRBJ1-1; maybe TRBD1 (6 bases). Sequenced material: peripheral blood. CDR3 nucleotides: TGTGCCAGCACCGCTGGGGCAGGGGACACTGAAGCTTTCTTT. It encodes CASTAGAGDTEAFF.